This T cell receptor beta chain was observed in a study of cytomegalovirus exposure and HLA in healthy donors. Findings and caveats of the study: Near-uniform donor sequencing depth was presumed by presence/absence analyses. A list of 150 or so TCR beta chains associated with cytomegalovirus was given. A highly shared variant cluster was judged a likely technical artifact.

Turning to this clone: The antigen remains undetermined.

V gave up 4 bases and J gave up 5 bases; unmatched junction bases: 18. The CDR3 is 18 residues long. Germline loops: CDR1 SGHDN, CDR2 FVKESK. Primers included in the PCR were 60 Vbeta and 13 Jbeta primers. Measured with immunoSEQ multiplex PCR; TCRdb has only the in-frame clones, and not every one. This table has roughly 130,000 clones, around 85% appearing once. The receptor was derived from a woman aged 50 to 60 in good health and CMV-seropositive. Input material: PBMCs. The V gene is TRBV14, the J gene TRBJ2-3, with TRBD2 matching 7 bases. The CDR3 nucleotides read TGTGCCAGCAGCCGAAGTTTTAGGCTAGCGGAAACGTTAGATACGCAGTATTTT. Its translation: CASSRSFRLAETLDTQYF.